The 12 T cell receptor beta chains below all came from one sample that was sequenced in a study of a mutant IDH1 vaccine in newly diagnosed glioma. No antigens are known for them. The time point denotes: week 35, safety follow-up. What each vaccine dose contained was 300 ug of mutant IDH1 20-mer peptide, accompanied by topical imiquimod. The method was immunoSEQ multiplex PCR; TCRdb's version includes in-frame clones alone and lacks a portion of them. This sample has tens of thousands of clones, with around 84% found just once. Material: PBMCs, obtained from a glioma patient whose treatment included an IDH1 peptide vaccine. The receptor source for this set is a man aged 25-40 years with glioma.

The gene calls are TRBV5-4 and TRBJ2-1; 14 bases agree with TRBD2. Germline-derived CDR1 and CDR2 are SGHNT and YYREEE (reference sequence). J gave up 2 bases and V 4 bases, and 2 bases lay outside the gene matches. The CDR3 has 16 residues. The CDR3 nucleotides are TGTGCCAGCAGCCCGGGACTAGCGGGGGCCTACAATGAGCAGTTCTTC. Translation: CASSPGLAGAYNEQFF.

The J gene is TRBJ2-7, the V gene TRBV28; D is possibly TRBD2 (6 bases). With 5 bases removed from V and 4 bases from J, the gap between germline ends came to 24 bases. Germline V gene lookup returns CDR1 MDHEN and CDR2 SYDVKM. This CDR3 comprises 17 residues. The CDR3: CASSPPIGAGSPYEQYF. CDR3 in DNA: TGTGCCAGCAGTCCACCCATAGGGGCGGGATCCCCTTACGAGCAGTACTTC.

This clone has a single count. The genes are TRBV4-1 and TRBJ2-2; 7 positions match TRBD2. Germline CDR1 is MGHRA and CDR2 is YSYEKL. The CDR3 runs 16 residues. V lost 6 bases, J lost 4 bases, and 11 bases stayed unmatched. This CDR3 reads CASSYRLADSTGELFF. The CDR3 DNA reads TGCGCCAGCAGTTACAGACTAGCAGATAGCACCGGGGAGCTGTTTTTT.

This chain connects TRBV7-9 to TRBJ1-2, with 7 bases that match TRBD1. The CDR3 length is 14 residues. In germline, CDR1 is SEHNR, CDR2 FQNEAQ (reference sequence). V gave up 0 bases and J gave up 5 bases; unmatched junction bases: 3. The CDR3: CASSLALQGYGYTF. The CDR3 bases are TGTGCCAGCAGCTTAGCGTTACAGGGGTATGGCTACACCTTC.

This sequence joins TRBV28 and TRBJ1-2; 9 bases match TRBD1. The CDR3 consists of 15 residues. Germline assignment: CDR1 MDHEN and CDR2 SYDVKM. V lost 4 bases to trimming and J lost 2 bases; unmatched junction nucleotides: 5. As DNA, the CDR3 is TGTGCCAGCAGTTATAGGGACAGGGTAAACTATGGCTACACCTTC. Amino acids: CASSYRDRVNYGYTF.

This clone was counted only a few times. Within the sample, other DNA sequences also encode this same CDR3. CDR3 in DNA: TGTGCCAGCAGCGTAGGGGGGGAGACCCAGTACTTC. Translating gives CASSVGGETQYF. The J gene is TRBJ2-5, the V gene TRBV9, with D tentatively TRBD1 or TRBD2 (5 bases each). Germline CDR1 is SGDLS and CDR2 is YYNGEE. The length of the CDR3 is 12 residues. Between the trimmed V and J ends, which lost 0 bases and 5 bases, there was a span of 5 bases.

The chain uses TRBV5-1 and TRBJ1-2; D ambiguous. The length of the CDR3 is 15 residues. Looked up from germline, CDR1 is SGHRS and CDR2 is YFSETQ. Trimming cost V 3 bases and J 3 bases, with 15 bases left between them. The CDR3 bases are TGCGCCAGCAGCTCTGGCTGGGAAAGGGACTATGGCTACACCTTC. Translation gives CASSSGWERDYGYTF.

V and J are TRBV4-1 and TRBJ2-1; D might be TRBD2 (6 bases). CDR3 length: 15 residues. CDR1 and CDR2 from the germline V gene are MGHRA and YSYEKL. Deletions cut 2 bases from V and 8 bases from J, with 16 bases between. CDR3 protein: CASSQREQGGYEQFF. The CDR3, as DNA: TGCGCCAGCAGCCAACGGGAGCAGGGAGGATATGAGCAGTTCTTC.

This chain links TRBV5-1 with TRBJ2-7; tentative D call: TRBD1 (6 bases). The CDR3 runs 16 residues. Germline assignment: CDR1 SGHRS and CDR2 YFSETQ. V lost 5 bases to trimming and J lost 2 bases, with 20 bases between them. The DNA of the CDR3 is TGCGCCAGCAGGGACACAGGGTTTTCCGTTGCCTACGAGCAGTACTTC. This gives the protein CASRDTGFSVAYEQYF.

The chain carries TRBV5-4 and TRBJ2-7; no reliable D call. This CDR3 is built from 14 residues. CDR1 SGHNT and CDR2 YYREEE come from the germline V gene (reference sequence). V lost 1 base and J 6 bases, leaving 14 bases between the germline ends. CDR3 nucleotide sequence: TGTGCCAGCAGCTTGTTGCAGGCAGCCGGCGAGCAGTACTTC. The encoded protein is CASSLLQAAGEQYF.

J is TRBJ1-1 and V is TRBV27; tentative D call: TRBD1 (6 bases). The germline V gene has CDR1 MNHEY and CDR2 SMNVEV (reference sequence). V was pared by 4 bases and J by 4 bases, with 16 bases between. The CDR3 is 15 amino acids. The CDR3 nucleotides are TGTGCCAGCAGTTCTTGGGACAAGAGGAGCACTGAAGCTTTCTTT. It yields the protein CASSSWDKRSTEAFF.

The chain couples TRBV28 to TRBJ1-2; the D is unclear. The V end was cut by 5 bases, the J end by 1 base, with 14 bases between. Germline V lookup: CDR1 MDHEN, CDR2 SYDVKM. The CDR3 loop spans 15 amino acids. CDR3 nucleotide sequence: TGTGCCAGCAGTCCGACCGGACGGAGTAACTATGGCTACACCTTC. Its protein product is CASSPTGRSNYGYTF.